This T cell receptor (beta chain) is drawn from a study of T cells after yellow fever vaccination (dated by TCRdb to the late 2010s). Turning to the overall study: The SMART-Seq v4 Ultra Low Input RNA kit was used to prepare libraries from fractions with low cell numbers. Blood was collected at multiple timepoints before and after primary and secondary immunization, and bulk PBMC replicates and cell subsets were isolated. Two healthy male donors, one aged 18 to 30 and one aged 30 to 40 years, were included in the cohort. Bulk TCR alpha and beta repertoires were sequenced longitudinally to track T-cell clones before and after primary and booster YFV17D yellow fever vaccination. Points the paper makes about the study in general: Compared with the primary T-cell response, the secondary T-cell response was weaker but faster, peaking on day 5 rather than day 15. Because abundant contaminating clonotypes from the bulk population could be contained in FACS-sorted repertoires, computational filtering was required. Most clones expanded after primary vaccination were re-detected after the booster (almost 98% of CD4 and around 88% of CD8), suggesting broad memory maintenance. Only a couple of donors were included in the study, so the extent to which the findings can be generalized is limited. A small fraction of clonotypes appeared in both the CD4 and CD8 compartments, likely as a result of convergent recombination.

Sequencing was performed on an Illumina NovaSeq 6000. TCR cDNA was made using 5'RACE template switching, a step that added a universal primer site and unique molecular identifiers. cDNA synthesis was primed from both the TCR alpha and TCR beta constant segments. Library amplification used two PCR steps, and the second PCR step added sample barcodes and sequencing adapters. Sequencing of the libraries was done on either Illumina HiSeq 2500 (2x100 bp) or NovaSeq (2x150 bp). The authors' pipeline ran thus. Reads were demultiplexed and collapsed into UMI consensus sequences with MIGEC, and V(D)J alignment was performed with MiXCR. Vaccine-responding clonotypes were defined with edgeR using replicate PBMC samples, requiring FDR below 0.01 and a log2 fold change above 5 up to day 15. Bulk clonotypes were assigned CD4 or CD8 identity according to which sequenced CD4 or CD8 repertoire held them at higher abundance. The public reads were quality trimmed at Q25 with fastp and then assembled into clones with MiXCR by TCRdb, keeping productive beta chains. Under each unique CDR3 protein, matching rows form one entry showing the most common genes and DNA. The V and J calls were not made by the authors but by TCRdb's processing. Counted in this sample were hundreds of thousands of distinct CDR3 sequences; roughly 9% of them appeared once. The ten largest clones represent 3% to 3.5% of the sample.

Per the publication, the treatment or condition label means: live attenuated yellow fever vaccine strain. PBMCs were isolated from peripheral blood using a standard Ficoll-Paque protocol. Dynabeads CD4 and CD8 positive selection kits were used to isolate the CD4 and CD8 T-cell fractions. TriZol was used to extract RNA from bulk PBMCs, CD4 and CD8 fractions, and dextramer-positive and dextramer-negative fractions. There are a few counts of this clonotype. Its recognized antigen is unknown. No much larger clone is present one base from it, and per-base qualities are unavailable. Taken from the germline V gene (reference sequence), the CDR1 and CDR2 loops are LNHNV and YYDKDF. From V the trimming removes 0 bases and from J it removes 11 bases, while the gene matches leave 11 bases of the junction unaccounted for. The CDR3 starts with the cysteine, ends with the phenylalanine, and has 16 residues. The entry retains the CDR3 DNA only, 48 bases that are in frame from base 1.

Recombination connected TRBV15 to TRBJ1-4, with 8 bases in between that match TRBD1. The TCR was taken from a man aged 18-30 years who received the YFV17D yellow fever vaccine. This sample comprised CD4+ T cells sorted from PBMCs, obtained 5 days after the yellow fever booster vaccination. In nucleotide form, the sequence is TGTGCCACCAGCAGAGATCCCGGACAGGGCCAGGGGAAACTGTTTTTT. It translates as CATSRDPGQGQGKLFF.